This T cell receptor (beta chain) was captured in a study of cytomegalovirus exposure and HLA in healthy donors. Overall study results and limits: In a later analysis, CMV-associated beta chains were mostly HLA-associated, it appeared.

For this clone: Its cognate antigen is unknown.

The PCR had 60 Vbeta and 13 Jbeta primers. The assay was immunoSEQ multiplex PCR, and TCRdb's table has in-frame clones only and misses some. The sample shows approximately 130,000 clones, around 72% of them seen only once. Healthy bone marrow donors formed the donor group. This sequence was found in a human donor in good health. The sample consisted of PBMCs.

The CDR3 protein is CASSPRGAGGLGNEQFF. The CDR3 DNA follows: TGTGCCAGCAGCCCCCGGGGGGCGGGAGGTCTCGGCAATGAGCAGTTCTTC. This sequence joins TRBV9 and TRBJ2-1; 8 bases line up with TRBD2. The germline V gene encodes CDR1 SGDLS and CDR2 YYNGEE. V shed 4 bases and J 6 bases; nucleotides not matched to a gene: 15. This CDR3 comprises 17 residues.